This T cell receptor (beta chain) was captured in a study of blood T cell repertoires in COVID-19 (dated by TCRdb to 2018 to 2020). Context from the whole study: Samples from collaborators originated in the United States, Italy and Spain and spanned both the acute and convalescent phases of COVID-19. The material from the prospective study consisted of cDNA or gDNA derived from T cells, B-cell-depleted T cells, or PBMCs. Subjects who had been exposed to COVID-19, were actively infected with it, or had recovered from it provided the deeply sampled blood TCRbeta repertoires that made up the dataset. The repertoires were released in a freely available public database intended as a resource for research on the immune response to SARS-CoV-2. The samples were drawn from two sources: the first 160 participants of the ongoing ImmuneRACE study, and fewer than 1,500 subjects contributed by 6 global collaborators. Nearly every sample came with metadata listing a de-identified subject ID, COVID-19 status, age in years and sex. Where available, HLA class I and class II types were obtained from metadata supplied by the sample provider rather than from assay-based typing. General conclusions and limits of the study: The quantity of clinical and demographic metadata differed by source and by participant and was supplied without curation.

Each collaborating institution followed its own protocols to collect whole blood in K2EDTA tubes. For TCRbeta analysis, collaborators shipped samples as frozen whole blood, isolated PBMCs, or DNA extracted from either of those sample types. V is cut by 3 bases and J by 6 bases, and the space between the germline ends is 15 bases. The CDR3 covers 14 residues, taking in both the cysteine and the phenylalanine. Only the CDR3 DNA is retained, 42 bases long and in frame from the first base. As encoded in the germline V gene (reference sequence), CDR1 is DFQATT while CDR2 is SNEGSKA. The immunoSEQ Assay, a bias-controlled multiplex PCR, was used to amplify TCRbeta CDR3 regions from genomic DNA. Processing in the source paper ran as follows. Nucleated cell counts per sample were estimated from amplification of reference gene primers within the assay. Sequence reads were collapsed and filtered to measure the absolute abundance of every unique TCRbeta CDR3 rearrangement. Productive Simpson clonality was computed per sample as the square root of Simpson's diversity index over productive rearrangements. TCRdb carries this immuneACCESS record with in-frame sequences only. Its versions omit some clonotypes, under half of them owing to an unresolved V gene in the studies checked, with the rest unexplained. V, J and clone size derive from that table, while D and trimming were established from the DNA sequence. The sample yields about 80,000 clones; more than 75% were counted once. Together, the top ten hold 21% of the sample.

A remark on this clone: Its antigen is not yet known. Per-base qualities were not stored, and no clone one base away is much larger.

This sequence originates from a human donor in a cohort sampled during active COVID-19. Input material: peripheral blood. Rearrangement joined TRBV20-1 to TRBJ2-1; TRBD2 is a possible D gene, resting on 5 matching bases. The nucleotides read TGCAGTGCTAGTAGGACCGGGATCCCCAATGAGCAGTTCTTC. Its translation reads: CSASRTGIPNEQFF.